The 30 T cell receptor beta chains listed next were all sequenced from one sample in a study of T cell responses to AZD1222 COVID-19 vaccine. Sequencing was performed with immunoSEQ multiplex PCR; in TCRdb, only in-frame clones are kept and a portion is missing. In the table there are roughly 160,000 clones, roughly nine tenths of which are singletons. The source material was peripheral blood, sampled on day 0 of MenACWY control vaccination. These receptors all come from an adult in good health.

The rearrangement links TRBV9 to TRBJ1-3, with D unclear. Trimming removed 0 bases at V and 0 bases at J, with 7 bases between. Germline lookup yields CDR1 SGDLS and CDR2 YYNGEE. This CDR3 is built from 15 residues. For the CDR3, the DNA is TGTGCCAGCAGCGTAGGAGTGAGCTCTGGAAACACCATATATTTT. Translated: CASSVGVSSGNTIYF.

This chain connects TRBV11-3 to TRBJ2-1, with D hard to call. CDR3 length: 14 amino acids. Per germline, CDR1 SGHNT and CDR2 YENEEA. With 5 bases removed from V and 0 bases from J, the gap between germline ends came to 8 bases. The CDR3 loop is CASSPDSSYNEQFF. CDR3 sequence (DNA): TGTGCCAGCAGCCCGGATAGCTCCTACAATGAGCAGTTCTTC.

The V call is TRBV29-1, the J call TRBJ2-3; perhaps TRBD2 as D (6 bases). The CDR3 has 15 amino acids. Trimming took 7 bases from V and 2 from J, leaving 19 bases between them. Germline CDR1 SQVTM, CDR2 ANQGSEA. The chain's CDR3 is CSGGDSGGITDTQYF. CDR3 nucleotide sequence: TGCAGCGGGGGGGATAGCGGAGGTATCACAGATACGCAGTATTTT.

This chain uses TRBV30 with TRBJ1-5; tentatively, D is TRBD1 (6 bases). Germline V gives CDR1 GTSNPN, CDR2 SVGIG (reference sequence). This CDR3 region has 13 residues. The V end lost 2 bases, the J end lost 5 bases, and 10 bases lay between the germline ends. The CDR3 region is CAWSINRDQPQHF. The CDR3 nucleotides read TGTGCCTGGAGTATCAACAGGGATCAGCCCCAGCATTTT.

The CDR3 is CAWKKGGFGQGTEAFF. The CDR3 coding sequence is TGTGCCTGGAAGAAAGGGGGTTTCGGACAGGGCACTGAAGCTTTCTTT. V is TRBV30 and J is TRBJ1-1; 8 bases are a match to TRBD1. The length of the CDR3 is 16 residues. Germline V CDR1 and CDR2: GTSNPN, SVGIG (reference sequence). After removal of 4 bases from V and 4 bases from J, the junction contained 14 bases not matched to a gene.

This chain links TRBV13 with TRBJ1-4; 8 bases align to TRBD1. Germline-derived CDR1 and CDR2 are PRHDT and FYEKMQ (reference sequence). The CDR3 runs 19 residues. The V gene end was trimmed by 1 base and the J gene end by 2 bases; junction bases not matched to a gene: 12. Here the CDR3 reads CASSLARTGRSPTNEKLFF. DNA of the CDR3: TGTGCCAGCAGCTTAGCCAGGACAGGGAGGAGTCCCACTAATGAAAAACTGTTTTTT.

This chain links TRBV7-9 with TRBJ2-4; 10 bases are shared with TRBD2. Unmatched junction bases numbered 4, after V lost 5 bases and J lost 0 bases. Germline V gene lookup returns CDR1 SEHNR and CDR2 FQNEAQ (reference sequence). The CDR3 is made up of 16 amino acids. CDR3 nucleotide sequence: TGTGCCAGCAGCCCCGGGACTAGCGTAGCCAAAAACATTCAGTACTTC. Amino acid sequence: CASSPGTSVAKNIQYF. Complete variable domain (other parts from reference TRBV7-9 and TRBJ2-4): DTGVSQNPRHKITKRGQNVTFRCDPISEHNRLYWYRQTLGQGPEFLTYFQNEAQLEKSRLLSDRFSAERPKGSFSTLEIQRTEQGDSAMYLCASSPGTSVAKNIQYFGAGTRLSVL.

CDR3 sequence: CASSLRGTSGPYNEQFF. The CDR3 DNA sequence: TGTGCCAGCAGCTTAAGGGGGACTAGCGGACCCTACAATGAGCAGTTCTTC. V and J are TRBV7-3 and TRBJ2-1; 11 nucleotides match TRBD2. Germline CDR1 and CDR2: SGHTA and FQGTGA. Trimming at V came to 1 base and at J to 2 bases, leaving 4 bases not matched to a gene. The CDR3 totals 17 residues.

This chain joins TRBV27 and TRBJ2-5, with D maybe TRBD1 (6 bases). Trimming cost V 2 bases and J 0 bases, with 7 bases left between them. Germline CDR1 MNHEY, CDR2 SMNVEV (reference sequence). The CDR3 loop spans 14 amino acids. The CDR3: CASSLDRHQETQYF. The CDR3 DNA reads TGTGCCAGCAGTTTAGACAGGCACCAAGAGACCCAGTACTTC.

This clone was recorded once. The chain is built from TRBV14 and TRBJ1-1; 8 bases agree with TRBD1. This CDR3 has 15 residues. J lost 3 bases, V lost 4 bases, and 7 bases had no gene match. Germline V gene lookup returns CDR1 SGHDN and CDR2 FVKESK. DNA of the CDR3: TGTGCCAGCAGCCTCCGGACAGGGTTGGACACTGAAGCTTTCTTT. It specifies CASSLRTGLDTEAFF.

V usage is TRBV7-8 and J usage is TRBJ1-4, with D maybe TRBD1 (5 bases). This CDR3 has 16 residues. Trimming removed 0 bases from V and 0 bases from J, with 8 bases in between. Per the germline V gene, CDR1 is SGHVS and CDR2 is FQNEAQ. The DNA for the CDR3 is TGTGCCAGCAGCTTAGCGGGGGGTGCAACTAATGAAAAACTGTTTTTT. Translating gives CASSLAGGATNEKLFF.

The rearrangement uses TRBV6-2 or TRBV6-3 and TRBJ1-4, with D unclear. V dropped 5 bases and J dropped 3 bases, with 10 bases sitting between them. This CDR3 has 14 amino acids. The germline CDR1 and CDR2 sequences are MNHEY and SVGEGT. CDR3 amino acids: CASSPDGSNEKLFF. Here the CDR3 DNA reads TGTGCCAGCAGTCCGGACGGGTCTAATGAAAAACTGTTTTTT.

The V call is TRBV30, the J call TRBJ2-1; TRBD2 matches at 13 bases. Germline V CDR1 and CDR2: GTSNPN, SVGIG (reference sequence). J lost 4 bases, V lost 4 bases, and 4 bases had no gene match. This CDR3 has 15 amino acids. The CDR3 nucleotides read TGTGCCTGGACCCCGACTAGCGGGAGGTACAATGAGCAGTTCTTC. Protein: CAWTPTSGRYNEQFF.

V and J are TRBV11-2 and TRBJ2-1, with 7 bases aligning to TRBD2. CDR3 length: 16 residues. Germline V gives CDR1 SGHAT, CDR2 FQNNGV. The V gene end was trimmed by 1 base and the J gene end by 8 bases; junction bases not matched to a gene: 11. CDR3 nucleotide sequence: TGTGCCAGCAGCTTAGGGTGGGCGGGAGAACTCGATGAGCAGTTCTTC. Protein sequence: CASSLGWAGELDEQFF.

This clone was seen once. The CDR3, as DNA: TGTGCCAGCAGTCGGTACAGGGGGAAGGAAACAGATACGCAGTATTTT. Amino acids: CASSRYRGKETDTQYF. The chain couples TRBV27 to TRBJ2-3, with 8 positions matching TRBD1. The V and J ends lost 5 bases and 3 bases, in that order; junction bases with no gene match: 10. This CDR3 comprises 16 residues. Germline V gives CDR1 MNHEY, CDR2 SMNVEV (reference sequence).

V gene TRBV5-1 combines with J gene TRBJ2-5, with D unclear. Germline CDR1 reads SGHRS; CDR2 reads YFSETQ. CDR3 size: 13 residues. V was cut by 3 bases and J by 4 bases, with 10 bases left in between. The chain's CDR3 is CASSSLEVETQYF. The CDR3 DNA sequence: TGCGCCAGCAGCTCACTTGAGGTAGAGACCCAGTACTTC.

This rearrangement joins TRBV28 to TRBJ2-3; 9 positions agree with TRBD1. This CDR3 has 15 residues. Unmatched junction bases numbered 9, after V lost 5 bases and J lost 6 bases. Germline V gene data show CDR1 as MDHEN and CDR2 as SYDVKM. The CDR3 coding sequence is TGTGCCAGCAGTCTCCCGGACAGGGGCAGGGATACGCAGTATTTT. Translation: CASSLPDRGRDTQYF.

V and J are TRBV7-2 and TRBJ2-7; 8 nucleotides agree with TRBD2. The CDR3 is 15 amino acids. V lost 1 base and J lost 9; bases outside the gene matches: 11. CDR1 is SGHTA, CDR2 FQGNSA, per germline. The CDR3 DNA reads TGTGCCAGCAGCTTAGAACCCAACGGGAGGGGCGGGCAGTACTTC. It codes for CASSLEPNGRGGQYF.

The chain couples TRBV19 to TRBJ1-6; TRBD1 is a possible D gene (6 bases). Germline-derived CDR1 and CDR2 are LNHDA and SQIVND (reference sequence). The CDR3 has 16 residues. Trimming shortened V by 3 bases and J by 10 bases, and 19 bases separated the two germline ends. The chain's CDR3 is CASSMGADLLGSPLHF. CDR3 DNA: TGTGCCAGTAGTATGGGGGCAGACCTATTAGGGTCACCCCTCCACTTT.

The V call is TRBV9, the J call TRBJ1-1, with a weak D call TRBD1 (5 bases). CDR1 is SGDLS and CDR2 is YYNGEE in the germline V gene. This CDR3 has 17 residues. V dropped 0 bases and J dropped 3 bases, with 18 bases sitting between them. CDR3 in amino acids: CASSVAEGRRADTEAFF. In DNA form, the CDR3 reads TGTGCCAGCAGCGTAGCCGAGGGGCGCCGAGCTGACACTGAAGCTTTCTTT.

The J gene is TRBJ2-1, the V gene TRBV4-1; 7 bases line up with TRBD1. The CDR3 totals 17 residues. In germline, CDR1 is MGHRA, CDR2 YSYEKL. Trimming cost V 1 base and J 1 base; bases outside gene matches: 7. In DNA form, the CDR3 reads TGCGCCAGCAGCCAAGTGGCAACAGGGGCGTCCTACAATGAGCAGTTCTTC. Protein sequence: CASSQVATGASYNEQFF.

V usage is TRBV5-1 and J usage is TRBJ2-1; weak D call: TRBD1 (5 bases). Germline V gene lookup returns CDR1 SGHRS and CDR2 YFSETQ. Trimming removed 0 bases from V and 8 bases from J, with 12 bases in between. This CDR3 has 14 residues. The CDR3 DNA follows: TGCGCCAGCAGCTTGGTGCAGGGAACTTATGAGCAGTTCTTC. This translates into CASSLVQGTYEQFF.

J is TRBJ1-2 and V is TRBV19; 7 bases map to TRBD1. CDR1 is LNHDA, CDR2 SQIVND, per germline (reference sequence). J lost 3 bases, V lost 5 bases, and 9 bases had no gene match. The CDR3 sequence is 15 residues long. CDR3 in DNA: TGTGCCAGTAGTCCGATACCCGGGACAGACTATGGCTACACCTTC. Translated: CASSPIPGTDYGYTF.

The chain has TRBV7-2 and TRBJ1-1; tentative D call: TRBD1 (5 bases). Per the germline V gene, CDR1 is SGHTA and CDR2 is FQGNSA. Trimming left V 5 bases short and J 3 bases short, with 16 bases between. The CDR3 has 15 residues. In DNA form, the CDR3 reads TGTGCCAGCAGCACAGCCGGGGCCCTAGACACTGAAGCTTTCTTT. Translated, it gives CASSTAGALDTEAFF.

This clone has just one count. The chain recombines TRBV6-5 with TRBJ2-7, with 10 bases aligning to TRBD1. The CDR3 extends over 14 amino acids. Germline assignment: CDR1 MNHEY and CDR2 SVGAGI. J was trimmed by 4 bases and V by 6 bases; bases with no gene match: 6. The CDR3 coding sequence is TGTGCCAGCAGCCTCGGACAGGGGGTGTACGAGCAGTACTTC. Protein product: CASSLGQGVYEQYF.

This rearrangement joins TRBV24-1 to TRBJ2-3, with 8 bases aligning to TRBD2. Looked up from germline, CDR1 is KGHDR and CDR2 is SFDVKD. The CDR3 sequence is 17 residues long. J lost 2 bases, V lost 3 bases, and 9 bases had no gene match. CDR3 sequence (DNA): TGTGCCACCAGTGATCCCTCGGGACTAGGACACACAGATACGCAGTATTTT. It yields the protein CATSDPSGLGHTDTQYF.

This chain joins TRBV7-8 and TRBJ2-3; 9 positions agree with TRBD2. The CDR3 extends over 15 amino acids. The germline CDR1 and CDR2 sequences are SGHVS and FQNEAQ. Trimming removed 6 bases from V and 5 bases from J; junction bases left unmatched: 9. CDR3 residues: CASRMRAGGIDTQYF. In DNA, the CDR3 is TGTGCCAGCAGAATGAGAGCGGGAGGTATAGATACGCAGTATTTT.

The chain carries TRBV5-1 and TRBJ1-6, with D uncertain. The CDR3 has 14 amino acids. With 3 bases removed from V and 7 bases from J, the gap between germline ends came to 11 bases. Germline CDR1 is SGHRS and CDR2 is YFSETQ. The CDR3 coding sequence is TGCGCCAGCAGCTCCGGGATTGGGAATTCACCCCTCCACTTT. Protein sequence: CASSSGIGNSPLHF.

As concerns this clone: The same CDR3 arises from other DNA sequences in this sample as well. J is TRBJ1-1 and V is TRBV7-2; no reliable D call. Per germline, CDR1 SGHTA and CDR2 FQGNSA. Trimming cost V 1 base and J 7 bases, with 7 bases left between them. The CDR3 is 12 residues long. As DNA, the CDR3 is TGTGCCAGCAGCTTAGGGGTGGGTGAAGCTTTCTTT. This gives the protein CASSLGVGEAFF.

This chain links TRBV5-1 with TRBJ1-4; D ambiguous. CDR1 is SGHRS and CDR2 is YFSETQ in the germline V gene. This CDR3 has 14 residues. Trimming cost V 0 bases and J 3 bases, with 6 bases left between them. The CDR3 loop is CASSLGGSNEKLFF. The CDR3 nucleotides are TGCGCCAGCAGCTTGGGAGGGTCTAATGAAAAACTGTTTTTT.